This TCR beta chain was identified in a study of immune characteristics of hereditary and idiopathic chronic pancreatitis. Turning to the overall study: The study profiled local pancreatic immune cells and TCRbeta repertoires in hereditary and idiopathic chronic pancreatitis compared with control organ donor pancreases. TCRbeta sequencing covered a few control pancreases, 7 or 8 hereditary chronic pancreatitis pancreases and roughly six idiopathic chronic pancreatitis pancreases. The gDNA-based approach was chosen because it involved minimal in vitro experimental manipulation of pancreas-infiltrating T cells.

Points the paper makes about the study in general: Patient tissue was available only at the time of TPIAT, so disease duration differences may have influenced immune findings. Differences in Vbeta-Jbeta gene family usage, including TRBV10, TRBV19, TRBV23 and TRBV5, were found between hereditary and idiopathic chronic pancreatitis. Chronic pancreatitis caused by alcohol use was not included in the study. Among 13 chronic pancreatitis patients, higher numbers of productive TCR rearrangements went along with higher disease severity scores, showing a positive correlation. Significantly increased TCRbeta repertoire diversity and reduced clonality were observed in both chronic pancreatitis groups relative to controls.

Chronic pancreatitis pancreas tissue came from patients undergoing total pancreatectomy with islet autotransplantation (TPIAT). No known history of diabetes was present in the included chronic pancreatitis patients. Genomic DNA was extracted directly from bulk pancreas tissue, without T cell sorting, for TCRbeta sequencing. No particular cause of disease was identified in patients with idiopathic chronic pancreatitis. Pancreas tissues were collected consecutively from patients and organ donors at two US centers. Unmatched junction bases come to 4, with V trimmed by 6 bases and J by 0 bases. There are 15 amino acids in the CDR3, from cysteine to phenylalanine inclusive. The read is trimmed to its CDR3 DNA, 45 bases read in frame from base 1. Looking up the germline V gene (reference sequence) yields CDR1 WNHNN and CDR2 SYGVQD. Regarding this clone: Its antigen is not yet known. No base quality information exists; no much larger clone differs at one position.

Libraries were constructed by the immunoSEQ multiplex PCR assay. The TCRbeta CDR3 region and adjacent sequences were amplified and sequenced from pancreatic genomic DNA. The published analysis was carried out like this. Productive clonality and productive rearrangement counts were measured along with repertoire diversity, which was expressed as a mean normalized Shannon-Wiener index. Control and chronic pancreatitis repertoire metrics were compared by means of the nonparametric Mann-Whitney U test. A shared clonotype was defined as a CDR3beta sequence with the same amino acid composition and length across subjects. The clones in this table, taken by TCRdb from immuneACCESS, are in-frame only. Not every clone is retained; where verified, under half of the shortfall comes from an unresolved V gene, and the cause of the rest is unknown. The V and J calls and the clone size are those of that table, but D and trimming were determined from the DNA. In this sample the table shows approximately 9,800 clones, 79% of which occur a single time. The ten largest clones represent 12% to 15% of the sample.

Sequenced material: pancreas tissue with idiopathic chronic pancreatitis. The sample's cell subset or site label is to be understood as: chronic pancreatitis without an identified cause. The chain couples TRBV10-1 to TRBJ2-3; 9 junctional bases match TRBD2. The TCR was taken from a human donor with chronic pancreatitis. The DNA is TGCGCCAGCAGCCATAGCGGGGGCAGCACAGATACGCAGTATTTT. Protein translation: CASSHSGGSTDTQYF.